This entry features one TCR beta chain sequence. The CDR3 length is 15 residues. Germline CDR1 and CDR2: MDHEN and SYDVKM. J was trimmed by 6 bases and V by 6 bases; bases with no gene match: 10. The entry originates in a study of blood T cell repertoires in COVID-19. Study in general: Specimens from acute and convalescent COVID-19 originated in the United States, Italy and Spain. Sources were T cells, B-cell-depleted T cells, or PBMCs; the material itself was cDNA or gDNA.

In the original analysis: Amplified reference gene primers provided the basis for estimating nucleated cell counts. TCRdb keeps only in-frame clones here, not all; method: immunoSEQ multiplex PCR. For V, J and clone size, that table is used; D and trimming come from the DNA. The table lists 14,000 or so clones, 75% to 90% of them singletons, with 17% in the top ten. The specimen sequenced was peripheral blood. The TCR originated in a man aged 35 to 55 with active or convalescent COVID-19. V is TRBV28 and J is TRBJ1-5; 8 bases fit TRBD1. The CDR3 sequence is CASSPFGTGIQPQHF. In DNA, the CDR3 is TGTGCCAGCAGCCCTTTCGGGACAGGAATTCAGCCCCAGCATTTT.